The clone carrying this T cell receptor beta chain appeared a few times. Its antigen is not identified. This sample is drawn from a study of T cells in Graves' hyperthyroidism and ophthalmopathy. Germline V gives CDR1 SEHNR, CDR2 FQNEAQ (reference sequence). V lost 6 bases, J lost 2 bases, and 16 bases stayed unmatched. The CDR3 sequence is 18 residues long. RNA transcripts provided the source from which TCR beta CDR3 regions were amplified. Carried out on the TCR CDR3, a first-round RT-PCR used the HTBI primer set. One entry per CDR3 protein results from TCRdb running MiXCR on the multiplex PCR reads. This sample has nearly 750,000 distinct CDR3 sequences; under 45% occur once, and the top ten carry around a third. Study-wide points: Ophthalmopathy got predicted by the model a median about six months before its onset.

The source material was blood. V is TRBV7-9 and J is TRBJ2-7, with TRBD1 matching over 10 bases. This receptor was identified in a woman between 40 and 55 years old with Graves' hyperthyroidism. CDR3 sequence reads: CASSLSYTRDRGTYEQYF. The CDR3 region has the DNA TGTGCCAGCAGTCTCTCTTACACCCGGGACAGGGGAACCTACGAGCAGTACTTC. Based on the CDR3 plus reference TRBV7-9 and TRBJ2-7, the full variable domain is DTGVSQNPRHKITKRGQNVTFRCDPISEHNRLYWYRQTLGQGPEFLTYFQNEAQLEKSRLLSDRFSAERPKGSFSTLEIQRTEQGDSAMYLCASSLSYTRDRGTYEQYFGPGTRLTVT.